This T cell receptor beta chain comes out of a study of vaccination and CD4 T cells after COVID-19. Across the whole study: Nasal swab PCR showed SARS-CoV-2 in convalescent patients, eight to ten with mild and one with severe disease. The stimulus for the cells was overlapping spike peptides derived from SARS-CoV-2, HCoV-NL63, HCoV-OC43 and HCoV-229E.

The Oncomine TCR Beta short-read assay was what sequenced the DNA obtained from cultured CD4+ T cells. Scientists extracted genomic DNA from CD4+ T cells grown in culture. MiXCR was run by TCRdb on the PCR reads, yielding one entry per CDR3 protein. The table lists around 20,000 distinct CDR3 sequences, roughly 51% of them singletons. As to treatment: roughly ten-day PBMC culture with coronavirus spike peptide pools or control peptides (ViraFEST assay). The study, taken as a whole, reports: Spike mono-reactivity was found in 304 of 307 vaccine-specific clones from convalescent patients.

Comments on this clonotype: No antigen is known for it.

The CDR3 spans 12 residues. Germline V lookup: CDR1 SGHNT, CDR2 YYREEE (reference sequence). The germline V and J ends were trimmed by 4 bases and 10 bases, with 13 bases remaining between them. The V gene is TRBV5-4, the J gene TRBJ2-3; D gene unclear. The receptor's source is a human donor who had recovered from COVID-19. Sequencing used CD4+ T cells from blood, cultured in vitro, obtained before SARS-CoV-2 vaccination. CDR3 nucleotides: TGTGCCAGCAGCCCCTACCTGGGCGCGCAGTATTTT. It codes for CASSPYLGAQYF.